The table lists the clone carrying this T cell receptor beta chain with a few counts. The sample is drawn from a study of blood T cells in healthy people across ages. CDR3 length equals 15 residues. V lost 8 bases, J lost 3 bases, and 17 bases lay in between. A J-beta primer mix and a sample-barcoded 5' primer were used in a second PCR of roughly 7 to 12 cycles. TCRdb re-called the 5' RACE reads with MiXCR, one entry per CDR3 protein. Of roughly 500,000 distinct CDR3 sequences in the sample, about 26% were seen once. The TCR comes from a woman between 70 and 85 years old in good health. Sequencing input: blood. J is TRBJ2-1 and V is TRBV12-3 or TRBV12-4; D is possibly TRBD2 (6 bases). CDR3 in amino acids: CASLSARGGYNEQFF. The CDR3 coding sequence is TGTGCCAGCCTCTCGGCACGGGGAGGCTACAATGAGCAGTTCTTC.